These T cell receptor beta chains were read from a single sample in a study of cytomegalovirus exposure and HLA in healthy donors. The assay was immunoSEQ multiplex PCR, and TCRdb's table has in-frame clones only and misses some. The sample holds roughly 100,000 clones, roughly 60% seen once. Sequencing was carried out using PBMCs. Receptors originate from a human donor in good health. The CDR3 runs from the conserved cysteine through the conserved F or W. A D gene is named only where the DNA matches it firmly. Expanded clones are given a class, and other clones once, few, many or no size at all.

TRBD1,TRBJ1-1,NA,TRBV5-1,TGCGCCAGCAGCGGAGGAGCGGGACAGGGTGATTTTGGGAGTGAAGCTTTCTTT,CASSGGAGQGDFGSEAFF
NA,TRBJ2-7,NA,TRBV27,TGTGCCAGCAGTTTTGGGGGCACCTCCTACGAGCAGTACTTC,CASSFGGTSYEQYF
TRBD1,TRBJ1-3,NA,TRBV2,TGTGCCAGCAGCCGGGTCGGGACAGGGGGAAACACCATATATTTT,CASSRVGTGGNTIYF
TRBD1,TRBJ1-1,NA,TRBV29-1,TGCAGCGTACGACAGGGTTCGAACACTGAAGCTTTCTTT,CSVRQGSNTEAFF
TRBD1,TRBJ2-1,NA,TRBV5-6,TGTGCCAGCAGCCTGGGACAGGGGGGTTGGCAGTTCTTC,CASSLGQGGWQFF
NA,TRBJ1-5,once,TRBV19,TGTGCCAGTAGCTCGGACTCAGCACGACAGCCCCAGCATTTT,CASSSDSARQPQHF
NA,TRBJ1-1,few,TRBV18,TGTGCCAGCTCACCCGGGGGGGCCCGGCGGAACACTGAAGCTTTCTTT,CASSPGGARRNTEAFF
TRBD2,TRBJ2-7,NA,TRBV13,TGTGCCAGCAGCTTTCGGGGGGACCTCCACGAGCAGTACTTC,CASSFRGDLHEQYF
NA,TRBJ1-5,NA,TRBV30,TGTGCCTGGAGTCACGCCGGACAATATAGCAATCAGCCCCAGCATTTT,CAWSHAGQYSNQPQHF
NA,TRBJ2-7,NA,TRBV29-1,TGCAGCGTTCTACTGACAGGCCAAGCCTACGAGCAGTACTTC,CSVLLTGQAYEQYF
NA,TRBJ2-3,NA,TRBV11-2,TGTGCCAGCAGCGACTCCTCTACGCAGTATTTT,CASSDSSTQYF
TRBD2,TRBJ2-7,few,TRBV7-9,TGTGCCAGCGGGGGACTAGCGGAAAGGAGCTCCTACGAGCAGTACTTC,CASGGLAERSSYEQYF
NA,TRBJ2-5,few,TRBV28,TGTGCCAGCAGGACTAGATCCAGGGAGACCCAGTACTTC,CASRTRSRETQYF
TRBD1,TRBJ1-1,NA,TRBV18,TGTGCCAGCTCACCACCTTTGACAGGGGGGTGGACTGAAGCTTTCTTT,CASSPPLTGGWTEAFF
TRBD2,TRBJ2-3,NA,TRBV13,TGTGCCAGCAGGCGGAGGACTAGTTTCGTCACAGATACGCAGTATTTT,CASRRRTSFVTDTQYF
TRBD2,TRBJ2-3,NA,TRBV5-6,TGTGCCAGCGGCAGGGAGGGTCTCACAGATACGCAGTATTTT,CASGREGLTDTQYF
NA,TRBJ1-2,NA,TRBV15,TGTGCCACCAGCAGCCACAGGGATGGCTACACCTTC,CATSSHRDGYTF
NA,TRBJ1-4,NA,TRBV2,TGTGCCAGCAGAGCACAGAGCGAAAAACTGTTTTTT,CASRAQSEKLFF
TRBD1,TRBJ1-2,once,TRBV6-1,TGTGCCAGCAGTGAAGCCAACCTCGGTCAGGGGGCGTCCACCTTC,CASSEANLGQGASTF
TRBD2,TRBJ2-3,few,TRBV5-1,TGCGCCAGCAGCTTGGAGGGACTAGCGGCCACAGATACGCAGTATTTT,CASSLEGLAATDTQYF
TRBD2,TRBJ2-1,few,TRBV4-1,TGCGCCAGCAGCCAAGGAGGGACTAGCGGCTACAATGAGCAGTTCTTC,CASSQGGTSGYNEQFF
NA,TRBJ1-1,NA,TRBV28,TGTGCCAGCAGCCAGAGGGGGACTGAAGCTTTCTTT,CASSQRGTEAFF
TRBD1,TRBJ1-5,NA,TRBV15,TGTGCCACCAGCAGAAAGAAAGGACAGGGGGTTCGAGGTAGCAATCAGCCCCAGCATTTT,CATSRKKGQGVRGSNQPQHF